This TCR beta chain was captured in a study of T cell responses to AZD1222 COVID-19 vaccine. For the study at large: Second-dose groups at about 4 or about 12 weeks were pooled.

On this clone itself: Its antigen is unknown.

Germline CDR1 SQVTM, CDR2 ANQGSEA. J was trimmed by 3 bases and V by 6 bases; bases with no gene match: 2. The CDR3 runs 13 residues. Study-wide results and caveats: Spike was spanned by vaccine-associated CD4 TCRs, with dominance at 160-218 and 743-854. Donors, mostly white British, included more females; clonal diversity was possibly underestimated. A rise in Spike-specific TCR breadth and depth followed two AZD1222 doses.

The protocol was immunoSEQ multiplex PCR, while the TCRdb copy is restricted to in-frame clones and leaves out a portion. The table shows about 140,000 clones, with 85% to 90% occurring only once. The J gene is TRBJ1-5, the V gene TRBV29-1; 10 nucleotides agree with TRBD1. The sample here was peripheral blood, taken on day 0 of AZD1222 vaccination. This receptor was obtained from an adult in good health. CDR3 region: CSVGTGVNQPQHF. The DNA for the CDR3 is TGCAGCGTAGGGACAGGGGTCAATCAGCCCCAGCATTTT.